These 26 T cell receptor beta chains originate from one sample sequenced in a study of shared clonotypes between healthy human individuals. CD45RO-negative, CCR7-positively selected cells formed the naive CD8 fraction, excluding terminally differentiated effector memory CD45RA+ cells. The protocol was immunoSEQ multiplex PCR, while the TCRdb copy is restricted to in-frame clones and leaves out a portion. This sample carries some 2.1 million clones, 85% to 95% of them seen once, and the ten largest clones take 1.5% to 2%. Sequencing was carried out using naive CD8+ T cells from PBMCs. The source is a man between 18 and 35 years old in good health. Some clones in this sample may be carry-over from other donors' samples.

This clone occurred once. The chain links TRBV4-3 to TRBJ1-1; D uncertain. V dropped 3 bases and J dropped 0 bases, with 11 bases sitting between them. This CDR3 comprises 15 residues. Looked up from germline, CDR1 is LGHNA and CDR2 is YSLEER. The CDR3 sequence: CASSQNRYLNTEAFF. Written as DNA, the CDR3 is TGCGCCAGCAGCCAGAACCGGTACCTGAACACTGAAGCTTTCTTT.

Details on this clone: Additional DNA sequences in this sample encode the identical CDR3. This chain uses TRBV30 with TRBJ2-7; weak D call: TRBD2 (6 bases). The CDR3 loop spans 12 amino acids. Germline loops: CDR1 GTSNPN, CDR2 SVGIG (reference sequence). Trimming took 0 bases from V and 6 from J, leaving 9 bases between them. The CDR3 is CAWSVLGGEQYF. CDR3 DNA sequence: TGTGCCTGGAGTGTATTGGGGGGCGAGCAGTACTTC.

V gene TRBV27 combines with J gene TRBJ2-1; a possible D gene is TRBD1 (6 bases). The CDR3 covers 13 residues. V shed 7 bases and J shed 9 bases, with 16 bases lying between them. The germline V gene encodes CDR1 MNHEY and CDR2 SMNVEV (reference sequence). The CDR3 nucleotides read TGTGCCAGCAATCCCACAGGGATTCTTGAGCAGTTCTTC. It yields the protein CASNPTGILEQFF.

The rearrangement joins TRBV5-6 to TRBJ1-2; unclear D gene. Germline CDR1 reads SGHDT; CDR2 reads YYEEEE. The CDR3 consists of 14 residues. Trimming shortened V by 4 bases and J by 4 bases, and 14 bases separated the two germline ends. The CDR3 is CASSPGSGSYGYTF. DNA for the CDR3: TGTGCCAGCAGCCCCGGCTCGGGCTCCTATGGCTACACCTTC.

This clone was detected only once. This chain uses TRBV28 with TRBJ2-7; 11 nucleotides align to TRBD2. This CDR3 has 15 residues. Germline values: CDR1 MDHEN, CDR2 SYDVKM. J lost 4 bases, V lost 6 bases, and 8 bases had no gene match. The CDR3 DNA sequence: TGTGCCAGCAGGTCCCCGGGACTAGCGGTGTACGAGCAGTACTTC. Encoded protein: CASRSPGLAVYEQYF.

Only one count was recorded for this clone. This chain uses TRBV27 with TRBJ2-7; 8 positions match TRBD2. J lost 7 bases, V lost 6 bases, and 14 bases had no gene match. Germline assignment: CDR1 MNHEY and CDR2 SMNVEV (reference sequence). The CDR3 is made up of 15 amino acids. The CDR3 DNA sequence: TGTGCCAGCAGACAGACGGGGGGGATAGGTTGGGAGCAGTACTTC. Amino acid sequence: CASRQTGGIGWEQYF.

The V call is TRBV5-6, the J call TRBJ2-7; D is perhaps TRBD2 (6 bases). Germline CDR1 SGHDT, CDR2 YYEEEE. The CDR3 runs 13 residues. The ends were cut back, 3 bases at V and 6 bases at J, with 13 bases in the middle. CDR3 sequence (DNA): TGTGCCAGCAGCTCGGCCGGGGGTTTCGAGCAGTACTTC. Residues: CASSSAGGFEQYF.

Here the CDR3 DNA reads TGTGCCAGCAGCTTCAGGGCTAACTATGGCTACACCTTC. Amino acid sequence: CASSFRANYGYTF. The rearrangement links TRBV5-8 to TRBJ1-2; D is possibly TRBD1 (5 bases). Germline loops: CDR1 SGHTS, CDR2 YDEGEE. The CDR3 sequence is 13 residues long. The V and J ends lost 2 bases and 0 bases respectively, with 5 bases between them.

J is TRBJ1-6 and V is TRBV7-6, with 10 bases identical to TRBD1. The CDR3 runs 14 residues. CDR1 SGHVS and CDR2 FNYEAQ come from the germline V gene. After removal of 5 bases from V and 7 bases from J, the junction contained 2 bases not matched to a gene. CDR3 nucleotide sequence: TGTGCCAGCAGCGTGGGACAGGGGAATTCACCCCTCCACTTT. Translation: CASSVGQGNSPLHF.

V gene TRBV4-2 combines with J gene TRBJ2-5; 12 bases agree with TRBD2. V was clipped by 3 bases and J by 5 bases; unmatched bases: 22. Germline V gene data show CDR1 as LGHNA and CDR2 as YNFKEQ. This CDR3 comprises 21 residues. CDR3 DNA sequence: TGTGCCAGCAGCCAGCCGGGACAGGGCAGGAGACTAGCGGGAGATCGGGAGACCCAGTACTTC. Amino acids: CASSQPGQGRRLAGDRETQYF.

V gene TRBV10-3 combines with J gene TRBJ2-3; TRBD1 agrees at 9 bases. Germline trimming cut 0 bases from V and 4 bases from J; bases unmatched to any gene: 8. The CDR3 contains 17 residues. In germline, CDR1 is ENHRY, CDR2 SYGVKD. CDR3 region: CAISESRGTGLSDTQYF. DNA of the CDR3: TGTGCCATCAGTGAGTCTAGGGGGACAGGGCTCTCAGATACGCAGTATTTT.

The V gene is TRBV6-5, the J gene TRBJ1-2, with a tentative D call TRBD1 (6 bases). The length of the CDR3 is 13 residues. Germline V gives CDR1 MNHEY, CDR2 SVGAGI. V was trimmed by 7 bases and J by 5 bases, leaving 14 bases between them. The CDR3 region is CASTLGTPYGYTF. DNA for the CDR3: TGTGCCAGCACCCTCGGGACACCGTATGGCTACACCTTC.

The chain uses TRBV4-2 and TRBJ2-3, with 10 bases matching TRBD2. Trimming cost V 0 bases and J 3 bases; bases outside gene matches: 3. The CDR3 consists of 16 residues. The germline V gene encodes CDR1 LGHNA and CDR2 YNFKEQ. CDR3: CASSQDPAGGTDTQYF. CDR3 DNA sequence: TGTGCCAGCAGCCAAGATCCAGCGGGAGGGACAGATACGCAGTATTTT.

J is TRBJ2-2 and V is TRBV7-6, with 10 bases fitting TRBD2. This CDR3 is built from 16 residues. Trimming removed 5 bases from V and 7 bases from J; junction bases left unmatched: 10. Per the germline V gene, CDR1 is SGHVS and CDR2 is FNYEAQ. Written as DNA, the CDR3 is TGTGCCAGCAGCCAACGGACTAGCGGCTTTGGCGGGGAGCTGTTTTTT. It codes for CASSQRTSGFGGELFF.

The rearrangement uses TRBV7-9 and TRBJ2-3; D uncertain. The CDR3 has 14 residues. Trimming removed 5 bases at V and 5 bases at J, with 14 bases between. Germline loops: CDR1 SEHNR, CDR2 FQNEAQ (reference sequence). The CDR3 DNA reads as TGTGCCAGCAGCATACCCCAAATGAGAGATACGCAGTATTTT. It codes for CASSIPQMRDTQYF.

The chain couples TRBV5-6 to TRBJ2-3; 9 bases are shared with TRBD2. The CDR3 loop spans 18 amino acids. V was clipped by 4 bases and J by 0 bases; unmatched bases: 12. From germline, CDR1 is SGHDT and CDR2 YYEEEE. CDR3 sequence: CASSLRIASGTSTDTQYF. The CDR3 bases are TGTGCCAGCAGCCTGAGGATTGCTAGCGGGACTAGCACAGATACGCAGTATTTT.

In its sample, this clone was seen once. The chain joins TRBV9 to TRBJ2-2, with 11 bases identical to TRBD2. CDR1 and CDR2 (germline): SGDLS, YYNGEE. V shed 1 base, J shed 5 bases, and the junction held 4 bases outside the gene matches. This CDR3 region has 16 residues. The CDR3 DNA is TGTGCCAGCAGCGTAACGACTAGCGGGAAGACCGGGGAGCTGTTTTTT. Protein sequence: CASSVTTSGKTGELFF.

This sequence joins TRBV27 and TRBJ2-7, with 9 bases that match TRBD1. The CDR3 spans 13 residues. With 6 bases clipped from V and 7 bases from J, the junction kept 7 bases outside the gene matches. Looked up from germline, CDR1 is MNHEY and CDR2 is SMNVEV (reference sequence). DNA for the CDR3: TGTGCCAGCAGACCTTATGGGACAGGGGAGCAGTACTTC. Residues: CASRPYGTGEQYF.

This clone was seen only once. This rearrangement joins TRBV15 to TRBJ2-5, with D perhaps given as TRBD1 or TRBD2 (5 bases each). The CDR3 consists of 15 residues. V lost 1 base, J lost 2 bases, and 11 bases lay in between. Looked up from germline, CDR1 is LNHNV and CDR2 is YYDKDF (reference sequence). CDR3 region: CATSRGGWGQETQYF. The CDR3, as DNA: TGTGCCACCAGCAGAGGGGGTTGGGGGCAAGAGACCCAGTACTTC.

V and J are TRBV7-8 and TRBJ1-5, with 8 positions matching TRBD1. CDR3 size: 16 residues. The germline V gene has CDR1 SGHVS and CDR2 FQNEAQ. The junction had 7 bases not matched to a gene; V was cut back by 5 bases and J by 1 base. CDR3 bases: TGTGCCAGCAGCCACTCTCGGACAGGGAGCAATCAGCCCCAGCATTTT. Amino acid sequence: CASSHSRTGSNQPQHF.

The CDR3 DNA reads as TGTGCCAGCAGCCCCAAAACCCCGACAGGGGACTATGGCTACACCTTC. As protein: CASSPKTPTGDYGYTF. V and J are TRBV7-9 and TRBJ1-2, with 8 bases matching TRBD1. V was clipped by 5 bases and J by 3 bases; unmatched bases: 11. CDR1 SEHNR and CDR2 FQNEAQ come from the germline V gene (reference sequence). There are 16 residues in the CDR3.

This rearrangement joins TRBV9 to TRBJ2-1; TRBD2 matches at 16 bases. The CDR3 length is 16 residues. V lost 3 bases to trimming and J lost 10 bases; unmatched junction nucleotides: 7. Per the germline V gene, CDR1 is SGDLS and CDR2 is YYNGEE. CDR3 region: CASSEGLAGGRTEQFF. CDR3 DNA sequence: TGTGCCAGCAGCGAGGGACTAGCGGGAGGGAGGACGGAGCAGTTCTTC.

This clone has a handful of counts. The CDR3 DNA sequence: TGTGCCAGCAGCTCCACGCTCCTAAGCACTGAAGCTTTCTTT. This translates into CASSSTLLSTEAFF. V is TRBV7-9 and J is TRBJ1-1; D not certain. The CDR3 totals 14 residues. Germline CDR1 and CDR2: SEHNR and FQNEAQ (reference sequence). Trimming left V 4 bases short and J 4 bases short, with 13 bases between.

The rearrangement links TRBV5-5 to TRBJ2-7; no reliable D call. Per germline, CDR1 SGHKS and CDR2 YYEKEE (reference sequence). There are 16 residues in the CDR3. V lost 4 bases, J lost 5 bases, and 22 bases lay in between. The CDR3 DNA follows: TGTGCCAGCAGCCCCGCTAAAGGTCGGTTTTACGACGAGCAGTACTTC. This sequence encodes CASSPAKGRFYDEQYF.

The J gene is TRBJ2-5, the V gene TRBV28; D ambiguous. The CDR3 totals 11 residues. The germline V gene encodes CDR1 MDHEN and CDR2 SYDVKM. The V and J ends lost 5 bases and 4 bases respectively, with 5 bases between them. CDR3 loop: CASSTVETQYF. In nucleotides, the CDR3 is TGTGCCAGCAGTACGGTAGAGACCCAGTACTTC.

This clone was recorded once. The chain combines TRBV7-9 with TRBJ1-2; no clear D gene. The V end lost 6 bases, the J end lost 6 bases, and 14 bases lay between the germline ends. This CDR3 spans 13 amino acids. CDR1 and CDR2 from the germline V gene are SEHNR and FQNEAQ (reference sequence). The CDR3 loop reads CASRPNLLDGYTF. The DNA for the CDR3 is TGTGCCAGCAGACCTAACTTGTTAGATGGCTACACCTTC.